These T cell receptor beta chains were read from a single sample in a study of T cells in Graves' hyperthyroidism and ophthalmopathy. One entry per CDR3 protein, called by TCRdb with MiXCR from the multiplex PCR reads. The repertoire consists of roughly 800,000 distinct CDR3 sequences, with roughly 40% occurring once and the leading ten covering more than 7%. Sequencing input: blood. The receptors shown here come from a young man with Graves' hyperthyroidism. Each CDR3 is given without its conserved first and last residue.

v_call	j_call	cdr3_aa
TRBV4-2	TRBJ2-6	ASSQEGPGSRTGANVLT
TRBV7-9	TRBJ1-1	ASSLRTLTEAF
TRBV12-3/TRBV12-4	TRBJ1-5	ASSPTGVIEQPQH
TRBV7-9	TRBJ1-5	ASTTVNQPQH
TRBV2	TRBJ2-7	ASRMGQGGYEQY
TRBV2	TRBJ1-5	ASSEALGNQPQH
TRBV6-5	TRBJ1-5	ASAELGPTSNQPQH
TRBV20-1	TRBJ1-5	SAFDSHNQPQH
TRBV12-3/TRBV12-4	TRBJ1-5	ASKQADQPQH
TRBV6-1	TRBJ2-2	ASSPGGTGGTGELF
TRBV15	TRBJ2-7	ATSREGQAYEQY
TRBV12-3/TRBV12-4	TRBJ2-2	ASSSLVSNTGELF
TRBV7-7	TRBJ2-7	ASSLVYSGTYEQY
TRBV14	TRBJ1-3	ASSPVGGDGSSGNTIY
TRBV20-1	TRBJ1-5	SALLGTGVRPQH
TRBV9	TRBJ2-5	ASSVQGAGETQY
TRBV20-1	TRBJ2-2	SAGPLEPGELF
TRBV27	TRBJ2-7	ASSLSRHYEQY
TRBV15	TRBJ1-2	ATSEQQGASKDGYT
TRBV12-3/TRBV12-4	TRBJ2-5	ASSRPTSWVETQY
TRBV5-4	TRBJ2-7	ASSGRGTNEQY
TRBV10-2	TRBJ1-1	AGSESGGPVNTEAF
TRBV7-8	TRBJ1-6	ASSLAGGMGSPLH
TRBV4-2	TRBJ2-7	ASSRGPEQY
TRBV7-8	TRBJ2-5	ASSQAGTWGETQY
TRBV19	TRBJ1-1	ASSLPGLGTEAF
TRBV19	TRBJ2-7	ASTYRDGGYEQY
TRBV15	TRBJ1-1	ATSSPTGGWGTEAF
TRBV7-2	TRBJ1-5	ASSSHSNQPQH
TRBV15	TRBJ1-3	ATSTRQGEGNTIY
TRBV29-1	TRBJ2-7	SVEAVGSEQY
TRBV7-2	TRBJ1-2	ASSFYREMHGYT
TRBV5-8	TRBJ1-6	ASSLAGWSPLH
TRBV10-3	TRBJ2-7	AIKGEQY
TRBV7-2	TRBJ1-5	ASSLVGGGNQPQH
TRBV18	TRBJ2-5	ASSPDIETQY
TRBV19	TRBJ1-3	ASSIVAGNTIY
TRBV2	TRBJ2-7	ASSATGHSYEQY
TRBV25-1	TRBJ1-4	ASSAPQGGEKLF
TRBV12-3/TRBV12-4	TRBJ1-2	ASSQTGAINYGYT
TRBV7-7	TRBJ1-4	ASSLDGTPGEKLF
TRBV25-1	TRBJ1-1	ASSETMNTEAF
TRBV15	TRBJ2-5	ATSRRQTQY
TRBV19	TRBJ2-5	ASSPQGRTQY
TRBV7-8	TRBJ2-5	ASSYRTSGLSAKETQY
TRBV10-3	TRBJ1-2	ASSYTAEFYGYT
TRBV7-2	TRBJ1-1	ASSFYVAGNTEAF
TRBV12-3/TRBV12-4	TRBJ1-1	ASSASWGTEAF
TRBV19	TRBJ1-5	ASSSQDYSNQPQH
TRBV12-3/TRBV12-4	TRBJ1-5	ASRPGQGDNQPQH
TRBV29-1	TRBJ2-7	SVRTGFLDEQY
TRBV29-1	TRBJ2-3	SVGGRTADTQY